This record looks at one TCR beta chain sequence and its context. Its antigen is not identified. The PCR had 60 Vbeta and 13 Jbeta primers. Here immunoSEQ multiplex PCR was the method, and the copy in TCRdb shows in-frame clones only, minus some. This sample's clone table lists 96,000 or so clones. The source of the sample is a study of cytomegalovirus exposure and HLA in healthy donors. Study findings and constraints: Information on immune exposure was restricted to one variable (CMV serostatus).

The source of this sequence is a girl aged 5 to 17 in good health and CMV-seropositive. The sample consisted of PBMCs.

CDR3 residues: CASSFKEGQHNEQFF. The CDR3 DNA reads as TGTGCCAGCAGTTTCAAAGAGGGACAGCACAATGAGCAGTTCTTC. The rearrangement uses TRBV28 and TRBJ2-1, with 7 positions matching TRBD1. The CDR3 contains 15 residues. With 3 bases clipped from V and 5 bases from J, the junction kept 7 bases outside the gene matches. The V gene's germline CDR1 is MDHEN and CDR2 SYDVKM. The variable domain in full, completed from reference TRBV28 and TRBJ2-1, reads DVKVTQSSRYLVKRTGEKVFLECVQDMDHENMFWYRQDPGLGLRLIYFSYDVKMKEKGDIPEGYSVSREKKERFSLILESASTNQTSMYLCASSFKEGQHNEQFFGPGTRLTVL.